These 3 T cell receptor beta chains share one sample of origin, sequenced in a study of blood T cells in healthy people across ages. PCR was performed a second time for about 7 to 11 cycles using a sample-barcoded 5' primer and a J-beta primer mix. A single record per CDR3 protein comes from TCRdb applying MiXCR to the 5' RACE reads. The table has around 500,000 distinct CDR3 sequences, around 27% seen once; the top ten hold under 4.5%. The data were also submitted as part of a second study, on T cells of mothers and their children.

The sample consisted of blood. Receptor source: a boy between 2 and 10 years old in good health.

V gene TRBV12-3 or TRBV12-4 combines with J gene TRBJ2-6; possibly TRBD1 or TRBD2 for D (6 bases each). V dropped 5 bases and J dropped 0 bases, with 17 bases sitting between them. The CDR3 covers 18 residues. The CDR3 DNA sequence: TGTGCCAGCAGTCTTCGGGGGCAGCCCTTCTCTGGGGCCAACGTCCTGACTTTC. Translated: CASSLRGQPFSGANVLTF.

The chain uses TRBV2 and TRBJ2-7, with TRBD1 identical over 8 bases. The CDR3 contains 15 residues. Germline assignment: CDR1 SNHLY and CDR2 FYNNEI. V trimming: 4 bases; J trimming: 6 bases; junction bases outside the gene matches: 11. CDR3 DNA: TGTGCCAGCAGTGTGCGATGGGGAGACAGGGGCGAGCAGTACTTC. Encoded protein: CASSVRWGDRGEQYF.

V and J are TRBV9 and TRBJ1-4; perhaps TRBD1 as D (5 bases). The CDR3 covers 17 residues. Between the trimmed V and J ends, which lost 5 bases and 0 bases, there was a span of 17 bases. Germline V gives CDR1 SGDLS, CDR2 YYNGEE. This CDR3 reads CASSGIDSFATNEKLFF. As DNA, the CDR3 is TGTGCCAGCAGTGGGATCGACAGCTTTGCAACTAATGAAAAACTGTTTTTT.